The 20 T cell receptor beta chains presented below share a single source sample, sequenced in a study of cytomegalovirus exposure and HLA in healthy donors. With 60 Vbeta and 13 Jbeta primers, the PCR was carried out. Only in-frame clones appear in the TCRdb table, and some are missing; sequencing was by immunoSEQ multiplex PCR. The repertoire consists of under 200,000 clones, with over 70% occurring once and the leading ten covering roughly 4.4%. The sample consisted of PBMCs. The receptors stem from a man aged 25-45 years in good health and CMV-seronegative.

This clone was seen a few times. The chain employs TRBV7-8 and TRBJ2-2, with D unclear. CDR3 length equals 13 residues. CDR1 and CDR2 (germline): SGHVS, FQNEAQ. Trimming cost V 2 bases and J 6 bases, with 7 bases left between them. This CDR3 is CASSLLVSGELFF. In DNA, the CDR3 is TGTGCCAGCAGCTTACTAGTTTCCGGGGAGCTGTTTTTT.

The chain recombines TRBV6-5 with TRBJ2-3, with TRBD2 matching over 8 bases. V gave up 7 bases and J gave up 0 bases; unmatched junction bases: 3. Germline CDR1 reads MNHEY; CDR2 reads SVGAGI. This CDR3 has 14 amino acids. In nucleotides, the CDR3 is TGTGCCAGCAAGGCTAGCGGGAGCACAGATACGCAGTATTTT. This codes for CASKASGSTDTQYF.

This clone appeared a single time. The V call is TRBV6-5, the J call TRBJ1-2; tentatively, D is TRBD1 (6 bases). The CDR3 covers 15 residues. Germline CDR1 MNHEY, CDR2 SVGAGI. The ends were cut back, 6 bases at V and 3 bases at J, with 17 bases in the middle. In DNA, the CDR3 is TGTGCCAGCAGCCGAACCACCTACAGGGACTATGGCTACACCTTC. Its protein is CASSRTTYRDYGYTF.

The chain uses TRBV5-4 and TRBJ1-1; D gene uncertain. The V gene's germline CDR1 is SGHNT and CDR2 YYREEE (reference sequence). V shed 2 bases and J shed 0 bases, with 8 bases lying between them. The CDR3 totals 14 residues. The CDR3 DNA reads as TGTGCCAGCAGCTTTGGCTCCTTGAACACTGAAGCTTTCTTT. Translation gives CASSFGSLNTEAFF.

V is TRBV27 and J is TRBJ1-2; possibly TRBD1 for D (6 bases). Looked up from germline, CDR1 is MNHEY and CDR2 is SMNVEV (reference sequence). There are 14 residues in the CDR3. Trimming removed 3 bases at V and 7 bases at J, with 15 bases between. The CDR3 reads CASSFHQGIRGYTF. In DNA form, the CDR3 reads TGTGCCAGCAGTTTCCACCAGGGGATTCGTGGCTACACCTTC.

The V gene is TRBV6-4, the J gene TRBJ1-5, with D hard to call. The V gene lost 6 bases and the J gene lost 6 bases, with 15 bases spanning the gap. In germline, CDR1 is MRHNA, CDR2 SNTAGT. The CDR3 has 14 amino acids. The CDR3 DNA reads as TGTGCCAGCAGCCCCAGTGTTGGCGGTCAGCCCCAGCATTTT. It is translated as CASSPSVGGQPQHF.

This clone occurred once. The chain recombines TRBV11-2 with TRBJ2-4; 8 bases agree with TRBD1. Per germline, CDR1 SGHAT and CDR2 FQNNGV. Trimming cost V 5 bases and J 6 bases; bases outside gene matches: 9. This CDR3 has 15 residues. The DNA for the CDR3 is TGTGCCAGCAGCACCTCGACAGGGGTCGGAAACATTCAGTACTTC. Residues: CASSTSTGVGNIQYF.

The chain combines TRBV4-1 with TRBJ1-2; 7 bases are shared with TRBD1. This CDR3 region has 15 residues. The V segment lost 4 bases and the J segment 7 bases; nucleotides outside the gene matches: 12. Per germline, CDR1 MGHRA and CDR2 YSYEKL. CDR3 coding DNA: TGCGCCAGCAGCCTCAACCCCGACAGGGTCCCTGGCTACACCTTC. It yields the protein CASSLNPDRVPGYTF.

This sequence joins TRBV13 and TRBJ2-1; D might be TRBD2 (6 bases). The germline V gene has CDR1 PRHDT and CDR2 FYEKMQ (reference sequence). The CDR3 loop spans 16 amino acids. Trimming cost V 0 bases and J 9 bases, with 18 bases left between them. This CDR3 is CASSLGPSGVFVEQFF. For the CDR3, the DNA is TGTGCCAGCAGCTTAGGCCCCTCGGGAGTCTTTGTTGAGCAGTTCTTC.

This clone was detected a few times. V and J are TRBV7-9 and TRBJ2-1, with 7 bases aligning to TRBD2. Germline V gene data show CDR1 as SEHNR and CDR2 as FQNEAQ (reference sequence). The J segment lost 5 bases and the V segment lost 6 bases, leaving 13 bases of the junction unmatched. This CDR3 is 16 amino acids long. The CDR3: CASSGIGTTFHNEQFF. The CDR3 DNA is TGTGCCAGCAGTGGAATCGGGACTACATTTCACAATGAGCAGTTCTTC.

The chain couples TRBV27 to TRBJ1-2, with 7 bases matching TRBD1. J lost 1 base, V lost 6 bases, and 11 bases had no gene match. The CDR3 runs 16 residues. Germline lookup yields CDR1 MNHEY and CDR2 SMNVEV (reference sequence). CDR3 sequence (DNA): TGTGCCAGCAGACCAGGACAGGCCCAGCTTAACTATGGCTACACCTTC. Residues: CASRPGQAQLNYGYTF.

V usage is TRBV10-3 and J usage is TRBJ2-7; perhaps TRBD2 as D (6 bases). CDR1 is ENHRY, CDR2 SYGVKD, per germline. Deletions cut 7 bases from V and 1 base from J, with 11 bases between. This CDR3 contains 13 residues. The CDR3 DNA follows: TGTGCCATCACCGGGGACTTGTCCTACGAGCAGTACTTC. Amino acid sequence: CAITGDLSYEQYF.

The CDR3 protein is CASNPEKTSTDTQYF. The CDR3 nucleotides are TGTGCCAGCAACCCCGAGAAAACTAGCACAGATACGCAGTATTTT. This chain joins TRBV7-4 and TRBJ2-3; D is ambiguous. V was clipped by 7 bases and J by 0 bases, with 14 bases between them. Germline V CDR1 and CDR2: SGHVT, SQSDAQ. CDR3 length: 15 amino acids.

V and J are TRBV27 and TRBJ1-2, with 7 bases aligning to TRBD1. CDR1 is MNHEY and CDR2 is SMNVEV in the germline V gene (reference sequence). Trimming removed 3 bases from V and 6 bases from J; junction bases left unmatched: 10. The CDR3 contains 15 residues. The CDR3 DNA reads TGTGCCAGCAGTTTCACCGACGAGGGGGCCGATGGCTACACCTTC. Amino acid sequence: CASSFTDEGADGYTF.

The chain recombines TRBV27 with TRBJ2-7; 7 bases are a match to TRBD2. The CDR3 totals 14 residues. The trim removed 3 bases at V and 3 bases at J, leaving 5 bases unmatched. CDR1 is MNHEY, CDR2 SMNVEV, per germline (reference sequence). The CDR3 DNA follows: TGTGCCAGCAGTTTGGGGGGGGAGATCTACGAGCAGTACTTC. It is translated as CASSLGGEIYEQYF.

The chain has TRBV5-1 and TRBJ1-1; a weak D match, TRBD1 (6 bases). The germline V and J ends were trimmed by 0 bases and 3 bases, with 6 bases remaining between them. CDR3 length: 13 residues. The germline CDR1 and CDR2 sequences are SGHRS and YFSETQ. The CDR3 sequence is CASSLGTDTEAFF. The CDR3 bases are TGCGCCAGCAGCTTGGGGACAGACACTGAAGCTTTCTTT.

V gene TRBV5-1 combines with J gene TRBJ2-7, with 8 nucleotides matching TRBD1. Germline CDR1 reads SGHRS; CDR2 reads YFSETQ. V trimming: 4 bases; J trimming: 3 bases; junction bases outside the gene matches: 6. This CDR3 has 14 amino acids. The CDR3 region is CASSSRTGHYEQYF. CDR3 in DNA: TGCGCCAGCAGCAGCAGGACAGGGCACTACGAGCAGTACTTC.

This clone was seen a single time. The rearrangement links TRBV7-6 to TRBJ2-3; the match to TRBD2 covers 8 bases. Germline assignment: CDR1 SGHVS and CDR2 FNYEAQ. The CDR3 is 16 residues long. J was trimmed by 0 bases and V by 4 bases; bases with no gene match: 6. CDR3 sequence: CASSSLADASTDTQYF. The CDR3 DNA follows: TGTGCCAGCAGCTCACTAGCGGACGCTAGCACAGATACGCAGTATTTT. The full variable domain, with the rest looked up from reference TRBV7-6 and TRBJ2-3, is GAGVSQSPRYKVTKRGQDVALRCDPISGHVSLYWYRQALGQGPEFLTYFNYEAQQDKSGLPNDRFSAERPEGSISTLTIQRTEQRDSAMYRCASSSLADASTDTQYFGPGTRLTVL.

The CDR3 here is CASSLAGGVETQYF. The DNA for the CDR3 is TGTGCCAGCAGCTTGGCGGGAGGGGTAGAGACCCAGTACTTC. The rearrangement joins TRBV5-6 to TRBJ2-5; 8 bases are shared with TRBD2. The CDR3 loop spans 14 amino acids. CDR1 is SGHDT, CDR2 YYEEEE, per germline. Trimming removed 0 bases from V and 4 bases from J; junction bases left unmatched: 2.

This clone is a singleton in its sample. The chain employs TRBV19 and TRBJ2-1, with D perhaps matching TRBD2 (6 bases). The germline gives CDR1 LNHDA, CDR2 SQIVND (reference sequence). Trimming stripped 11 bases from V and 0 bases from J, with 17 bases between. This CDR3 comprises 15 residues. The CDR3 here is CASSNGGSSYNEQFF. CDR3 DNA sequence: TGTGCCTCTAGTAACGGGGGAAGCTCCTACAATGAGCAGTTCTTC. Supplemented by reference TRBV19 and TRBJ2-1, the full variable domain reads DGGITQSPKYLFRKEGQNVTLSCEQNLNHDAMYWYRQDPGQGLRLIYYSQIVNDFQKGDIAEGYSVSREKKESFPLTVTSAQKNPTAFYLCASSNGGSSYNEQFFGPGTRLTVL.